The source of this T cell receptor beta chain is a study of cytomegalovirus exposure and HLA in healthy donors. Repertoires were generated with immunoSEQ multiplex PCR, while TCRdb's copy carries only in-frame clones and drops some. The profile shows roughly 270,000 clones, around 87% of them singletons. The ends were cut back, 0 bases at V and 4 bases at J, with 13 bases in the middle. Germline lookup yields CDR1 SGHRS and CDR2 YFSETQ. The CDR3 is 15 amino acids. V is TRBV5-1 and J is TRBJ2-5; D is possibly TRBD1 (5 bases). Sequenced: PBMCs. This sequence originates from a woman aged 18-29 years in good health and CMV-seronegative. CDR3 region: CASSLGDSLGETQYF. CDR3 nucleotide sequence: TGCGCCAGCAGCTTGGGAGACAGTTTGGGAGAGACCCAGTACTTC.